The sequence of this T cell receptor beta chain was determined in a study of cytomegalovirus exposure and HLA in healthy donors. With V trimmed by 2 bases and J by 6 bases, 10 bases remained unmatched. In germline, CDR1 is SGHTA, CDR2 FQGNSA. CDR3 length: 16 residues. Libraries were prepared by immunoSEQ multiplex PCR; TCRdb keeps only in-frame clonotypes and omits some of them. The table has roughly 70,000 clones, approximately 95% seen once. This receptor was obtained from a man younger than 35 in good health and CMV-seronegative. Sequencing was performed on PBMCs. The chain joins TRBV7-2 to TRBJ2-1; TRBD2 agrees at 7 bases. CDR3 nucleotides: TGTGCCAGCAGCTTAATAGCGGGTAAGGGGCTCAATGAGCAGTTCTTC. Its protein is CASSLIAGKGLNEQFF.